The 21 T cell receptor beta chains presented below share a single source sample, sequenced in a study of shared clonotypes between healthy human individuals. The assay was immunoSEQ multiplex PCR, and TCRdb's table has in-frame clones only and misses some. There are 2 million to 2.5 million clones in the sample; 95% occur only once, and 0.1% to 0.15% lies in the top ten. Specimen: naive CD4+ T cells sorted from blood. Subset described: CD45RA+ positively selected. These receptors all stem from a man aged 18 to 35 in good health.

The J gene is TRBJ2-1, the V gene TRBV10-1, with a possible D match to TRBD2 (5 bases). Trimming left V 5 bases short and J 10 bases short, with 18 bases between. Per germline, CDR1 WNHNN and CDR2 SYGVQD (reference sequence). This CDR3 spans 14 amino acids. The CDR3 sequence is CASSNQRSWGEQFF. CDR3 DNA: TGCGCCAGCAGTAACCAGCGGTCTTGGGGAGAGCAGTTCTTC.

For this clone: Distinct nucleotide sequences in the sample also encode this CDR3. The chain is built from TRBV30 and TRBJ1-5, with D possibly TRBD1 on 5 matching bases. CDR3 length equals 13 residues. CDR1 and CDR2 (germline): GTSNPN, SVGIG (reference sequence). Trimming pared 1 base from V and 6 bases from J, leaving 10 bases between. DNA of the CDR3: TGTGCCTGGAGTGGTGGTGGGGGTCAGCCCCAGCATTTT. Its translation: CAWSGGGGQPQHF. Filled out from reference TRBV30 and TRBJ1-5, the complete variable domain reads SQTIHQWPATLVQPVGSPLSLECTVEGTSNPNLYWYRQAAGRGLQLLFYSVGIGQISSEVPQNLSASRPQDRQFILSSKKLLLSDSGFYLCAWSGGGGQPQHFGDGTRLSIL.

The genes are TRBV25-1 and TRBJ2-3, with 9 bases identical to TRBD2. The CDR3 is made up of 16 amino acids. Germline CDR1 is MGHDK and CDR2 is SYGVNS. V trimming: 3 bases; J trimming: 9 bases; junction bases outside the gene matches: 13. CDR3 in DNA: TGTGCCAGCAGTGAGCTGGCGGGGGGGCTCTTGGGGACGCAGTATTTT. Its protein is CASSELAGGLLGTQYF.

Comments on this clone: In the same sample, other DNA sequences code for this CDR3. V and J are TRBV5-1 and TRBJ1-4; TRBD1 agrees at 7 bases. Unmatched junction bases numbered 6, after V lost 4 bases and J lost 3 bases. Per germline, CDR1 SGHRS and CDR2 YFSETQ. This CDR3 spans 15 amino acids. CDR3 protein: CASSLEGAANEKLFF. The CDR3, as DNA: TGCGCCAGCAGCCTAGAGGGGGCAGCTAATGAAAAACTGTTTTTT.

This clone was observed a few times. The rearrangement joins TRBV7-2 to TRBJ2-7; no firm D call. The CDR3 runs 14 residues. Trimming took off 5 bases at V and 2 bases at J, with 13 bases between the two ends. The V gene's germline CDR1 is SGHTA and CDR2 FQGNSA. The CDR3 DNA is TGTGCCAGCAGCGTAGGGCGTTCGGCCTACGAGCAGTACTTC. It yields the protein CASSVGRSAYEQYF.

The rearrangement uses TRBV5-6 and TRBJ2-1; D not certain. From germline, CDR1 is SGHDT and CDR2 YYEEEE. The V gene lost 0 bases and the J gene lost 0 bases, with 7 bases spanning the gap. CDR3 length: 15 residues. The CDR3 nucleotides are TGTGCCAGCAGCTTGGGGCAAAGCTCCTACAATGAGCAGTTCTTC. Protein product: CASSLGQSSYNEQFF.

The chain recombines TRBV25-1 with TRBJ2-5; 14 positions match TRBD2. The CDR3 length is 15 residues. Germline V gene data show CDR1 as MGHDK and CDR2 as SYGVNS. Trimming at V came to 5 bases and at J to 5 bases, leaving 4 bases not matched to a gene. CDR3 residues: CASSLTSGRVETQYF. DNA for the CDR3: TGTGCCAGCAGTTTGACTAGCGGGAGGGTCGAGACCCAGTACTTC.

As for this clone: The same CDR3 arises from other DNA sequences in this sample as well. The CDR3 protein is CASSLGAGGNQPQHF. CDR3 coding DNA: TGTGCCAGCAGTTTAGGGGCGGGCGGCAATCAGCCCCAGCATTTT. The chain uses TRBV27 and TRBJ1-5, with TRBD1 as a possible D gene (5 bases). This CDR3 comprises 15 residues. Germline loops: CDR1 MNHEY, CDR2 SMNVEV (reference sequence). Between the trimmed V and J ends, which lost 2 bases and 2 bases, there was a span of 10 bases.

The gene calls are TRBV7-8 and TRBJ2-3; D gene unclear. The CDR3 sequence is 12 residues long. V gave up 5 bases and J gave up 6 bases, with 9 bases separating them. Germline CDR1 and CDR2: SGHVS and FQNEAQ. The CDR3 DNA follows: TGTGCCAGCAGCCCACGGGCCGATACGCAGTATTTT. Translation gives CASSPRADTQYF.

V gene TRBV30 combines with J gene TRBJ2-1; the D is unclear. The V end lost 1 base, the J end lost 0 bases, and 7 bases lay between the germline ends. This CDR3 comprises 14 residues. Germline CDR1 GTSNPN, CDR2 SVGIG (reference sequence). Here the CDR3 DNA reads TGTGCCTGGAGTGCAGAGTTCTCCTACAATGAGCAGTTCTTC. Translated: CAWSAEFSYNEQFF.

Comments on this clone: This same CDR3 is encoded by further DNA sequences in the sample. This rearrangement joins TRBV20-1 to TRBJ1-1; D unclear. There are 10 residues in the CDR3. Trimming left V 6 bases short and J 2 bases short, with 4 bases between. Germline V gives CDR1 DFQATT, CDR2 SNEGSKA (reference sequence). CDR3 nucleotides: TGCAGTGCAGCTAACACTGAAGCTTTCTTT. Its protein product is CSAANTEAFF.

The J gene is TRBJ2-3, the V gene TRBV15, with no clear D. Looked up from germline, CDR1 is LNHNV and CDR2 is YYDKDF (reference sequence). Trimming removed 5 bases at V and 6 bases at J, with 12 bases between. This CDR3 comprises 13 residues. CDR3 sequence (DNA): TGTGCCACCAGCCTCGGGCTGACGGATACGCAGTATTTT. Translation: CATSLGLTDTQYF.

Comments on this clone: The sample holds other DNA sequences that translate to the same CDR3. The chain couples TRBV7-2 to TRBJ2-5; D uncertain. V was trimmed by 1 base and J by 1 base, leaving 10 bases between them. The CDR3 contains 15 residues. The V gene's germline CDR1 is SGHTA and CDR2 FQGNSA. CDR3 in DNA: TGTGCCAGCAGCTTAGTCGGCAGGATCCAAGAGACCCAGTACTTC. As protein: CASSLVGRIQETQYF.

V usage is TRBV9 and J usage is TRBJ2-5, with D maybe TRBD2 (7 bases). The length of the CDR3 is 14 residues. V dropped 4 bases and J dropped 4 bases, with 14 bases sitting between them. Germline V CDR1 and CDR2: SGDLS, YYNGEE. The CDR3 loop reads CASSYIGGAETQYF. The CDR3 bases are TGTGCCAGCAGCTACATTGGGGGGGCAGAGACCCAGTACTTC.

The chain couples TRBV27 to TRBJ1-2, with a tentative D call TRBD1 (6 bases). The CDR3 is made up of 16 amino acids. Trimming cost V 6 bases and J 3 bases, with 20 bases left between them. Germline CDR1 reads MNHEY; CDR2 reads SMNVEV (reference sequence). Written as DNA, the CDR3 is TGTGCCAGCAGGACATCGGGGGCCATTTCGGACTATGGCTACACCTTC. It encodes CASRTSGAISDYGYTF.

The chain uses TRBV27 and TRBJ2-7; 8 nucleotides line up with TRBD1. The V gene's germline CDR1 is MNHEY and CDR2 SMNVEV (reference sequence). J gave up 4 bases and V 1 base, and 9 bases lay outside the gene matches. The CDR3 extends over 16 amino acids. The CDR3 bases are TGTGCCAGCAGTTTATTTAGGGCAGGGGGCTTGTACGAGCAGTACTTC. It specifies CASSLFRAGGLYEQYF.

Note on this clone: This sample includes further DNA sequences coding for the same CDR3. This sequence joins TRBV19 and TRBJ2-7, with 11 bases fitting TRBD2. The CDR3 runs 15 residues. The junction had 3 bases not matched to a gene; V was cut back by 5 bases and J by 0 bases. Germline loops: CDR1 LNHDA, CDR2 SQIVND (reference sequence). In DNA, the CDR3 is TGTGCCAGTAGTCCCCTAGCGGGGGGCTCCTACGAGCAGTACTTC. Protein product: CASSPLAGGSYEQYF.

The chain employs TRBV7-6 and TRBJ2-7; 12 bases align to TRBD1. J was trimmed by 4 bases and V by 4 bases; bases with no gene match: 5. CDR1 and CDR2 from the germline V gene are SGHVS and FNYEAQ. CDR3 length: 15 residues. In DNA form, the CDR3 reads TGTGCCAGCAGCTCACCGGGACAGGGGGCTTACGAGCAGTACTTC. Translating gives CASSSPGQGAYEQYF.

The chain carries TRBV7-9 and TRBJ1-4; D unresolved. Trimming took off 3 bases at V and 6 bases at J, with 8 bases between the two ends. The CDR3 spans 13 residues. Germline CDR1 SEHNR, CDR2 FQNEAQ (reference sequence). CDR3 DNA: TGTGCCAGCAGCTTTACATCGGATGAAAAACTGTTTTTT. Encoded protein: CASSFTSDEKLFF. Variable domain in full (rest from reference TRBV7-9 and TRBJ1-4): DTGVSQNPRHKITKRGQNVTFRCDPISEHNRLYWYRQTLGQGPEFLTYFQNEAQLEKSRLLSDRFSAERPKGSFSTLEIQRTEQGDSAMYLCASSFTSDEKLFFGSGTQLSVL.

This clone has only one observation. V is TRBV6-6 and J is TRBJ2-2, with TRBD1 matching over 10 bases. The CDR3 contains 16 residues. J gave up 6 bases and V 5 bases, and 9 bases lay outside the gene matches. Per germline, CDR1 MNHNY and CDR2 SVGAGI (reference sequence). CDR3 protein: CASSQSDRGKSGELFF. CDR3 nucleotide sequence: TGTGCCAGCAGTCAATCGGACAGGGGGAAATCCGGGGAGCTGTTTTTT.

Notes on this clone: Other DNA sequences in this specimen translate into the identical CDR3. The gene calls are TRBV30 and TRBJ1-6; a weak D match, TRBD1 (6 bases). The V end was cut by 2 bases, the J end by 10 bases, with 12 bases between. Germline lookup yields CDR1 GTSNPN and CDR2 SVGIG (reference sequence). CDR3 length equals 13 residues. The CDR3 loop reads CAWSIQGGSPLHF. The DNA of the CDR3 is TGTGCCTGGAGTATACAGGGCGGGTCACCCCTCCACTTT.